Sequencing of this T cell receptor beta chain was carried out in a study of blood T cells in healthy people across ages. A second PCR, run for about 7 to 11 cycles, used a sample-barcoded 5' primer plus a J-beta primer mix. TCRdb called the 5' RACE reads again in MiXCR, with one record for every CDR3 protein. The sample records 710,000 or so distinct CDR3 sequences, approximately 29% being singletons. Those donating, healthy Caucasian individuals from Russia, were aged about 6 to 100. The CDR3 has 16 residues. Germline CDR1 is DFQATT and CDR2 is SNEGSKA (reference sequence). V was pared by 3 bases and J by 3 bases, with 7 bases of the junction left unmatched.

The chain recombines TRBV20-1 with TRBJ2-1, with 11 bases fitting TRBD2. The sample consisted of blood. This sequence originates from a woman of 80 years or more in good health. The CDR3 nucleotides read TGCAGTGCTAGGTTAAGACTAGCGGGAAACTACAATGAGCAGTTCTTC. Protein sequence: CSARLRLAGNYNEQFF.